This is a list of T cell receptor beta chains from one sample in a study of control samples from healthy donors and cancer patients. The repertoire was sequenced with immunoSEQ multiplex PCR; TCRdb's copy has only in-frame clones and lacks some. The sample includes tens of thousands of clones, 80% to 90% of them seen just once. Sequencing was carried out using PBMCs. The source is a woman aged 50 to 60 with head and neck cancer. CDR3s leave out the opening cysteine and the closing phenylalanine or tryptophan.

12	TRBV29-1	SVEDRGQGNTIY
13	TRBV27	ASSLSFRGTYEQY
18	TRBV4-3	ASSQDPQTGGAQAKNIQY
14	TRBV27	ASSFYWVQDKKEQY
14	TRBV3-1/TRBV3-2	ASSPLGEGSGNTIY
12	TRBV2	ASRPGATNEKLF
12	TRBV5-1	ASSLAGVAETQY
13	TRBV7-9	ASSLGQKTNYGYT
12	TRBV7-3	ASSRDRATDTQY
17	TRBV9	ASSVHPQPGGAGANVLT
11	TRBV10-1	ASSESGGFEAF
13	TRBV2	ASSEARQAHQPQH
12	TRBV28	ASSAAVVSNEQY
14	TRBV5-5	ASSLLPGQNTGELF
15	TRBV19	ASSRGQGSPNTGELF
11	TRBV11-2	ASSSTKNYGYT
13	TRBV19	ASSTDGTSGGEQY
10	TRBV29-1	SVAGGGREQF
11	TRBV7-3	ASSWTGSDTQY
14	TRBV7-6	ASSPDVVAGAYEQY
13	TRBV19	ASSLRLGRDYGYT
11	TRBV28	ASRNQVKETQY
10	TRBV6-5	ASSPFGRGYT
14	TRBV7-6	ASSSVGTAMGETQY
12	TRBV15	ATSRDRASYEQY
12	TRBV27	ASSFRQGAHEQY
12	TRBV19	ASRPLGTNEKLF
14	TRBV2	ASSERDGFSRSVTF
13	TRBV28	ASRETGATNTEAF
14	TRBV10-3	AISELGAGATGELF
16	TRBV30	AWSVRGWGQGNTGELF
11	TRBV3-1/TRBV3-2	ASSQGNTYGYT
15	TRBV5-5	ASSLSLTGTGANVLT
15	TRBV9	ASSVALGQGNTGELF
12	TRBV6-1	ASSEGTILQPQH
13	TRBV6-5	ASRGPGGRGGELF
11	TRBV27	ASSLQGNTEAF
11	TRBV5-1	ASSEAGGDTQY
12	TRBV6-2/TRBV6-3	ASSYRDGGQPQH
11	TRBV19	ASAGDSSYEQY
15	TRBV28	ASSTPGGGGQGRGCT
12	TRBV18	ASSPGQGSYEQY
13	TRBV6-4	ASRYLRGPNQPQH
14	TRBV28	ASSFESWSSYNEQF
11	TRBV5-1	ASREGTGLEAF
13	TRBV27	ASSSITGTNQPQH
10	TRBV5-5	ASSTRVETQY
10	TRBV6-5	ASEPHSYEQY
14	TRBV2	ASSVFRQSSNQPQH
9	TRBV7-2	ASSLVGGYT
13	TRBV7-3	ASSQGLAAVETQY
13	TRBV4-3	ASSQDGAASYEQY
13	TRBV5-1	ASSKVGVGVNEQF